This T cell receptor beta chain is drawn from a study of cytotoxic CD8 clonotypes in ibrutinib-treated CLL. Turning to the study itself: Some 10 relapsed/refractory, some 14 treatment-naive; around 18 IGHV unmutated. Productive templates averaged roughly 270,000 per sample, and productive rearrangements 85,000 to 95,000.

Germline CDR1 reads SGDLS; CDR2 reads YYNGEE. There are 15 residues in the CDR3. V gave up 2 bases and J gave up 1 base; unmatched junction bases: 4. Some clones are missing from TCRdb's copy, which holds only in-frame ones; the method was immunoSEQ multiplex PCR. This repertoire shows approximately 300,000 clones, around four fifths found once; its top ten account for 6.5% to 8.5%. This material consisted of PBMCs, taken before ibrutinib treatment. The receptor's source is a human donor with chronic lymphocytic leukemia. The chain joins TRBV9 to TRBJ2-7; the match to TRBD1 covers 9 bases. CDR3 DNA sequence: TGTGCCAGCAGCGTTTCCGGGACAGGGTCCTACGAGCAGTACTTC. Translation gives CASSVSGTGSYEQYF.